These 12 T cell receptor beta chains came from one sample sequenced in a study of beta chain features in type 1 diabetes. Expressed TCRB transcripts were sequenced because the isolated RNA had all been reverse transcribed beforehand. The method was immunoSEQ multiplex PCR; TCRdb's version includes in-frame clones alone and lacks a portion of them. This sample has approximately 150,000 clones, with over 9.5% found just once. Input material: naive CD4+ T cells from blood. These receptors were taken from a man between 18 and 35 years old in good health.

The chain employs TRBV18 and TRBJ1-5, with D unclear. This CDR3 is built from 16 residues. V shed 3 bases and J shed 4 bases, with 16 bases lying between them. Germline lookup yields CDR1 KGHSH and CDR2 LQKENI. DNA of the CDR3: TGTGCCAGCTCACCGAGGGAGGTGCCCTATAATCAGCCCCAGCATTTT. Its protein is CASSPREVPYNQPQHF.

This clone turned up a few times. The V gene is TRBV6-5, the J gene TRBJ2-6; D not certain. This CDR3 has 16 amino acids. CDR1 is MNHEY and CDR2 is SVGAGI in the germline V gene. With 3 bases removed from V and 2 bases from J, the gap between germline ends came to 11 bases. CDR3 loop: CASSYTQVPGANVLTF. CDR3 DNA sequence: TGTGCCAGCAGTTATACTCAGGTGCCTGGGGCCAACGTCCTGACTTTC.

This clone was seen a handful of times. This chain joins TRBV4-3 and TRBJ1-1; D call uncertain. The V and J ends lost 0 bases and 7 bases respectively, with 12 bases between them. The CDR3 loop spans 14 amino acids. Germline loops: CDR1 LGHNA, CDR2 YSLEER. The CDR3 sequence is CASSQEMGGGEAFF. CDR3 DNA: TGCGCCAGCAGCCAAGAAATGGGTGGCGGTGAAGCTTTCTTT.

The rearrangement links TRBV4-1 to TRBJ2-7; D unclear. The V end lost 2 bases, the J end lost 0 bases, and 8 bases lay between the germline ends. Germline V gene data show CDR1 as MGHRA and CDR2 as YSYEKL. The CDR3 consists of 14 residues. The CDR3 reads CASSQRRSSYEQYF. The CDR3 region has the DNA TGCGCCAGCAGCCAAAGACGGAGCTCCTACGAGCAGTACTTC.

The J gene is TRBJ2-5, the V gene TRBV6-5; TRBD2 might be the D (5 bases). The CDR3 contains 13 residues. Trimming stripped 5 bases from V and 5 bases from J, with 12 bases between. CDR1 is MNHEY, CDR2 SVGAGI, per germline. CDR3 in DNA: TGTGCCAGCAGTGAACGGGGTATGGAGACCCAGTACTTC. Its protein is CASSERGMETQYF.

In this sample, this clone turned up a few times. The chain recombines TRBV11-2 with TRBJ1-2, with TRBD1 identical over 7 bases. V lost 4 bases and J lost 8; bases outside the gene matches: 19. The V gene's germline CDR1 is SGHAT and CDR2 FQNNGV. CDR3 length equals 17 residues. The CDR3 protein is CASSSWIRGKGAGGYTF. The CDR3 nucleotides are TGTGCCAGCAGCTCCTGGATTAGGGGAAAGGGGGCGGGAGGCTACACCTTC.

The V call is TRBV19, the J call TRBJ2-3; 8 nucleotides line up with TRBD2. Trimming took 6 bases from V and 0 from J; bases not matched to a gene: 5. The germline V gene encodes CDR1 LNHDA and CDR2 SQIVND (reference sequence). The CDR3 contains 15 residues. The DNA for the CDR3 is TGTGCCAGTAGACCAGCGGGGGCTAGCACAGATACGCAGTATTTT. It translates to CASRPAGASTDTQYF.

The V gene is TRBV4-1, the J gene TRBJ2-7, with 7 positions matching TRBD1. Germline V gene sequence: CDR1 MGHRA, CDR2 YSYEKL. Unmatched junction bases numbered 13, after V lost 0 bases and J lost 5 bases. The CDR3 covers 17 residues. The CDR3 DNA reads as TGCGCCAGCAGCCAAGATCGTCGGCAGGGGGAAAAGGACGAGCAGTACTTC. Translating it yields CASSQDRRQGEKDEQYF.

This clone was counted between two and nine times. The V call is TRBV14, the J call TRBJ1-3; D may be TRBD1 (6 bases). The CDR3 runs to 15 residues. Germline values: CDR1 SGHDN, CDR2 FVKESK. V was clipped by 4 bases and J by 1 base, with 11 bases between them. The CDR3 DNA is TGTGCCAGCAGCCTGGACAGCTGGTCTGGAAACACCATATATTTT. It is translated as CASSLDSWSGNTIYF.

The V gene is TRBV27, the J gene TRBJ2-7, with D tentatively TRBD1 (5 bases). The CDR3 spans 13 residues. V was pared by 0 bases and J by 4 bases, with 7 bases between. In germline, CDR1 is MNHEY, CDR2 SMNVEV (reference sequence). The CDR3 DNA follows: TGTGCCAGCAGTTTATCCAGGGATTACGAGCAGTACTTC. Protein product: CASSLSRDYEQYF.

CDR3 coding DNA: TGTGCCAGCAGTTTCGGGGGAGAAAAACTGTTTTTT. It yields the protein CASSFGGEKLFF. The V gene is TRBV28, the J gene TRBJ1-4; maybe TRBD1 (5 bases). Per germline, CDR1 MDHEN and CDR2 SYDVKM. The CDR3 is made up of 12 amino acids. With 3 bases removed from V and 8 bases from J, the gap between germline ends came to 7 bases.

In its sample, this clone was seen a few times. The chain employs TRBV4-2 and TRBJ1-1, with D maybe TRBD1 (5 bases). Per the germline V gene, CDR1 is LGHNA and CDR2 is YNFKEQ. The length of the CDR3 is 14 residues. V lost 4 bases and J 3 bases, leaving 12 bases between the germline ends. DNA for the CDR3: TGTGCCAGCAGCCTTCAGGGTTGGGACACTGAAGCTTTCTTT. It encodes CASSLQGWDTEAFF.